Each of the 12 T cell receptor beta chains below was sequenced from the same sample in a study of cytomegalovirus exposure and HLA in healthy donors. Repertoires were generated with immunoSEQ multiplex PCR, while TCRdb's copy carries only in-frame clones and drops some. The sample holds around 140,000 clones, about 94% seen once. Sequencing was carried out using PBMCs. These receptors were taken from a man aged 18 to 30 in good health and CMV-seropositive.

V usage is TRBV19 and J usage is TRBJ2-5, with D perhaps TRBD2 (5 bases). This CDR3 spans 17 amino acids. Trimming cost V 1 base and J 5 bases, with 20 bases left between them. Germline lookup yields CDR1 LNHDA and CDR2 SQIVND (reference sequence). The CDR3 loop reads CASSIGQLGIPGETQYF. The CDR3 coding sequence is TGTGCCAGTAGTATAGGTCAACTAGGTATCCCTGGGGAGACCCAGTACTTC. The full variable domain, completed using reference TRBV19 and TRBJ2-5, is DGGITQSPKYLFRKEGQNVTLSCEQNLNHDAMYWYRQDPGQGLRLIYYSQIVNDFQKGDIAEGYSVSREKKESFPLTVTSAQKNPTAFYLCASSIGQLGIPGETQYFGPGTRLLVL.

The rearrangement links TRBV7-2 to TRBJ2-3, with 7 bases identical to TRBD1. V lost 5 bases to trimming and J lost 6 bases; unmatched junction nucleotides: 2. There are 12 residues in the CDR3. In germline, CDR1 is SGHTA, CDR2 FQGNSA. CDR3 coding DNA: TGTGCCAGCAGCCCACAGGGGGATACGCAGTATTTT. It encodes CASSPQGDTQYF.

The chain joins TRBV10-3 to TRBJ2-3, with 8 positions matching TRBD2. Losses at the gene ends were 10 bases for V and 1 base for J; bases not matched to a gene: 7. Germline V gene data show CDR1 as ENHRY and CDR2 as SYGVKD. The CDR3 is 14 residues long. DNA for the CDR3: TGTGCCACTTCACTAGCGGCGGGCACAGATACGCAGTATTTT. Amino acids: CATSLAAGTDTQYF.

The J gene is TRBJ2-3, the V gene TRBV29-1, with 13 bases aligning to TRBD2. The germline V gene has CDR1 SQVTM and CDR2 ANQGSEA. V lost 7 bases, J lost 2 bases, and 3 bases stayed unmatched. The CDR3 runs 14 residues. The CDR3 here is CSGGLAGVTDTQYF. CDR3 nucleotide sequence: TGCAGCGGAGGACTAGCGGGGGTCACAGATACGCAGTATTTT.

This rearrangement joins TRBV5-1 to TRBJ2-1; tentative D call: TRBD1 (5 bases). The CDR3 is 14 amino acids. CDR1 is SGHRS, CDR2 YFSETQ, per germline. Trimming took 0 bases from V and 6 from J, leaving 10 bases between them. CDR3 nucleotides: TGCGCCAGCAGCTTGGAGGGGCAGAGCAATGAGCAGTTCTTC. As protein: CASSLEGQSNEQFF.

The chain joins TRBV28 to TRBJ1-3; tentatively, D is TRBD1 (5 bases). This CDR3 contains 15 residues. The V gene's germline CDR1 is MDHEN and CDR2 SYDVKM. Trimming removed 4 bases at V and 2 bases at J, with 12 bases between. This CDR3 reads CASSSLRGTGNTIYF. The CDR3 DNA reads TGTGCCAGCAGTTCCCTCCGGGGGACTGGAAACACCATATATTTT.

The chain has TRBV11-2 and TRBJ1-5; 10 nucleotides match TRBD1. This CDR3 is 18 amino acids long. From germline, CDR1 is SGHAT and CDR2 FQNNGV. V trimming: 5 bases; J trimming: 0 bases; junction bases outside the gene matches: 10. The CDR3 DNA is TGTGCCAGCAGCCCCGGGACAGGGGATTTGCGTAGCAATCAGCCCCAGCATTTT. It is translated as CASSPGTGDLRSNQPQHF.

The CDR3 region has the DNA TGTGCCAGCAGTTTTGAGGTAGAGCAGTTCTTC. It codes for CASSFEVEQFF. This rearrangement joins TRBV2 to TRBJ2-1; no clear D gene. Germline CDR1 and CDR2: SNHLY and FYNNEI. With 5 bases removed from V and 10 bases from J, the gap between germline ends came to 9 bases. CDR3 length: 11 amino acids.

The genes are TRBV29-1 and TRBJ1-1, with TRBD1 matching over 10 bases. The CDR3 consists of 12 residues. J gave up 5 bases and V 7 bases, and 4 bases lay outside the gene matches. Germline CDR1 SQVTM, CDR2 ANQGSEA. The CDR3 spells CSGRTGGTEAFF. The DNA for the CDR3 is TGCAGCGGTAGGACAGGGGGAACTGAAGCTTTCTTT.

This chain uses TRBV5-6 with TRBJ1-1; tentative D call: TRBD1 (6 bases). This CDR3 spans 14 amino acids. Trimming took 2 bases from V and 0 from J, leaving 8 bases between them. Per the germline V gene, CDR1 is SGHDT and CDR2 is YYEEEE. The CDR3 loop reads CASSFDRMNTEAFF. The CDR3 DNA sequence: TGTGCCAGCAGCTTCGACAGGATGAACACTGAAGCTTTCTTT.

This CDR3 reads CASSERGQGNYGYTF. DNA for the CDR3: TGTGCCAGCAGTGAAAGGGGACAGGGAAACTATGGCTACACCTTC. The rearrangement joins TRBV2 to TRBJ1-2, with 9 nucleotides matching TRBD1. This CDR3 has 15 residues. Germline V gives CDR1 SNHLY, CDR2 FYNNEI. The trim removed 2 bases at V and 2 bases at J, leaving 3 bases unmatched.

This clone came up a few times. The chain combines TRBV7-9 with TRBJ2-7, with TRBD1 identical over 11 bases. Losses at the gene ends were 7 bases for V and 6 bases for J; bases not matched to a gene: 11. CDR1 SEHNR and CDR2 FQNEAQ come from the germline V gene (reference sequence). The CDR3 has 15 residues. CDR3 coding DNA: TGTGCCAGCACCCTAGGCGGGACAGGGGGTGGCGAGCAGTACTTC. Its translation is CASTLGGTGGGEQYF.